The 21 T cell receptor beta chains in this list originate from one sample, sequenced in a study of identical twins. One entry per CDR3 protein, called by TCRdb with MiXCR from the 5' RACE reads. The table lists about 240,000 distinct CDR3 sequences, about 10% of them singletons. Sequencing was carried out using memory T cells sorted from blood. These receptors all stem from a man aged 50 to 59 in good health.

CDR3 coding DNA: TGTGCCAGCGGCCTCCGGACAGGGAATCAGCCCCAGCATTTT. Amino acids: CASGLRTGNQPQHF. V and J are TRBV2 and TRBJ1-5; 8 bases are a match to TRBD1. The CDR3 consists of 14 residues. V was clipped by 8 bases and J by 4 bases; unmatched bases: 7. Germline V gene lookup returns CDR1 SNHLY and CDR2 FYNNEI.

This clonotype was found many times. V and J are TRBV11-2 and TRBJ2-1, with TRBD2 as a possible D gene (5 bases). This CDR3 spans 16 amino acids. Trimming shortened V by 5 bases and J by 1 base, and 15 bases separated the two germline ends. CDR1 and CDR2 (germline): SGHAT, FQNNGV. The CDR3 DNA follows: TGTGCCAGCAGCCCCCCTGACGGGGTGTCCTACAATGAGCAGTTCTTC. This sequence encodes CASSPPDGVSYNEQFF.

In this sample, this clonotype turned up many times. The chain is built from TRBV24-1 and TRBJ2-1; 7 nucleotides match TRBD1. This CDR3 has 13 residues. Trimming cost V 3 bases and J 12 bases; bases outside gene matches: 7. Germline assignment: CDR1 KGHDR and CDR2 SFDVKD. The CDR3 DNA reads as TGTGCCACCAGTGATCCTACGACAGGGCTGCAGTTCTTC. The encoded protein is CATSDPTTGLQFF.

There are a few counts of this clonotype. The chain is built from TRBV7-2 and TRBJ2-7; 7 bases are a match to TRBD1. Germline lookup yields CDR1 SGHTA and CDR2 FQGNSA. V was clipped by 5 bases and J by 1 base; unmatched bases: 5. CDR3 length: 14 residues. The CDR3 sequence: CASSTRDRSYEQYF. CDR3 DNA: TGTGCCAGCAGCACCCGGGACAGATCCTACGAGCAGTACTTC.

This clonotype has a count of ten or more. This chain joins TRBV15 and TRBJ2-1; the match to TRBD1 covers 7 bases. J gave up 4 bases and V 4 bases, and 7 bases lay outside the gene matches. The CDR3 contains 15 residues. CDR1 is LNHNV and CDR2 is YYDKDF in the germline V gene (reference sequence). DNA for the CDR3: TGTGCCACCAGCACGTCCCGGGACAGTTACAATGAGCAGTTCTTC. Translation gives CATSTSRDSYNEQFF. Full variable domain (remainder filled in from reference TRBV15 and TRBJ2-1): DAMVIQNPRYQVTQFGKPVTLSCSQTLNHNVMYWYQQKSSQAPKLLFHYYDKDFNNEADTPDNFQSRRPNTSFCFLDIRSPGLGDTAMYLCATSTSRDSYNEQFFGPGTRLTVL.

This clonotype was seen at least ten times. The CDR3 spells CSARDGTSHQETQYF. The CDR3 DNA reads TGCAGTGCTAGAGATGGGACTAGCCATCAAGAGACCCAGTACTTC. The genes are TRBV20-1 and TRBJ2-5, with TRBD2 matching 9 bases. Trimming removed 0 bases from V and 2 bases from J; junction bases left unmatched: 4. Germline CDR1 and CDR2: DFQATT and SNEGSKA (reference sequence). The CDR3 spans 15 residues.

This rearrangement joins TRBV12-3 or TRBV12-4 to TRBJ1-2; no reliable D call. There are 13 residues in the CDR3. The V end lost 7 bases, the J end lost 4 bases, and 13 bases lay between the germline ends. The CDR3 nucleotides are TGTGCCAGCAAGGCCACAAGCGGCTATGGCTACACCTTC. Translating gives CASKATSGYGYTF.

This clonotype was observed a few times. The rearrangement joins TRBV4-2 to TRBJ2-1; 7 bases map to TRBD2. Germline CDR1 and CDR2: LGHNA and YNFKEQ. The CDR3 has 16 residues. V lost 4 bases, J lost 0 bases, and 6 bases stayed unmatched. The DNA for the CDR3 is TGTGCCAGCAGCCTACAGCGGGGTAGCTCCTACAATGAGCAGTTCTTC. This encodes CASSLQRGSSYNEQFF.

This chain connects TRBV28 to TRBJ1-5; D ambiguous. Germline values: CDR1 MDHEN, CDR2 SYDVKM. The CDR3 runs 16 residues. V dropped 4 bases and J dropped 0 bases, with 13 bases sitting between them. CDR3 sequence reads: CASSSWGRGSNQPQHF. DNA for the CDR3: TGTGCCAGCAGTTCTTGGGGAAGAGGTAGCAATCAGCCCCAGCATTTT.

This clonotype was observed at least ten times. V and J are TRBV5-1 and TRBJ2-3; D ambiguous. With 0 bases removed from V and 3 bases from J, the gap between germline ends came to 5 bases. CDR3 length equals 13 residues. Germline CDR1 reads SGHRS; CDR2 reads YFSETQ. The CDR3 region is CASSLGTTDTQYF. In DNA form, the CDR3 reads TGCGCCAGCAGCTTGGGTACGACAGATACGCAGTATTTT. Full variable domain (missing parts from reference TRBV5-1 and TRBJ2-3): KAGVTQTPRYLIKTRGQQVTLSCSPISGHRSVSWYQQTPGQGLQFLFEYFSETQRNKGNFPGRFSGRQFSNSRSEMNVSTLELGDSALYLCASSLGTTDTQYFGPGTRLTVL.

The chain combines TRBV10-3 with TRBJ1-1, with D perhaps TRBD1 (5 bases). V was pared by 6 bases and J by 1 base, with 9 bases between. Germline-derived CDR1 and CDR2 are ENHRY and SYGVKD. This CDR3 is built from 13 residues. CDR3 DNA sequence: TGTGCCATCAGAAGGACACAGAACACTGAAGCTTTCTTT. Translating it yields CAIRRTQNTEAFF.

This clonotype was counted between two and nine times. V gene TRBV20-1 combines with J gene TRBJ2-3, with 8 positions matching TRBD2. CDR3 size: 17 residues. CDR1 and CDR2 from the germline V gene are DFQATT and SNEGSKA (reference sequence). Unmatched junction bases numbered 9, after V lost 0 bases and J lost 1 base. In DNA form, the CDR3 reads TGCAGTGCTAGAGATTCGCGGACGGGAGGGGGCACAGATACGCAGTATTTT. It specifies CSARDSRTGGGTDTQYF.

This clonotype showed up just a few times. The CDR3 coding sequence is TGTGCCAGCAGTTACGGGACAGGGAATGAAGCTTTCTTT. Residues: CASSYGTGNEAFF. The V gene is TRBV6-5, the J gene TRBJ1-1; 9 nucleotides match TRBD1. V was clipped by 2 bases and J by 7 bases; unmatched bases: 2. There are 13 residues in the CDR3. Germline values: CDR1 MNHEY, CDR2 SVGAGI.

Remarks on this clonotype: A much larger clone lies one base from this, so it may be a read error. The chain combines TRBV7-8 with TRBJ2-1, with TRBD2 as a possible D gene (6 bases). The CDR3 length is 12 residues. The germline V and J ends were trimmed by 5 bases and 14 bases, with 16 bases remaining between them. From germline, CDR1 is SGHVS and CDR2 FQNEAQ. In DNA, the CDR3 is TGTGCCAGCAGCGTCGGTAGCGGAAAAAAGTTCTTC. Amino acid sequence: CASSVGSGKKFF.

This clonotype was observed a few times. This sequence joins TRBV6-1 and TRBJ2-5; D is perhaps TRBD1 or TRBD2 (5 bases each). Per germline, CDR1 MNHNS and CDR2 SASEGT. The CDR3 totals 14 residues. V lost 7 bases and J lost 4, with 16 bases in between. CDR3 sequence: CASMRGAWGETQYF. The CDR3 DNA reads TGTGCCAGCATGAGAGGGGCTTGGGGAGAGACCCAGTACTTC.

For the CDR3, the DNA is TGTGCCAGCGGCCCCACTAGCGCCAATGAGCAGTTCTTC. Encoded protein: CASGPTSANEQFF. V is TRBV5-6 and J is TRBJ2-1; 7 bases map to TRBD2. After removal of 7 bases from V and 6 bases from J, the junction contained 7 bases not matched to a gene. Germline V gene sequence: CDR1 SGHDT, CDR2 YYEEEE. The CDR3 has 13 residues. The full variable domain, in which reference TRBV5-6 and TRBJ2-1 provide the parts outside the CDR3, is DAGVTQSPTHLIKTRGQQVTLRCSPKSGHDTVSWYQQALGQGPQFIFQYYEEEERQRGNFPDRFSGHQFPNYSSELNVNALLLGDSALYLCASGPTSANEQFFGPGTRLTVL.

This chain connects TRBV4-1 to TRBJ2-1; weak D call: TRBD2 (6 bases). The V gene lost 4 bases and the J gene lost 4 bases, with 11 bases spanning the gap. The germline V gene has CDR1 MGHRA and CDR2 YSYEKL. The CDR3 has 14 amino acids. The CDR3 loop is CASSRGTEYNEQFF. In DNA, the CDR3 is TGCGCCAGCAGCCGCGGGACTGAATACAATGAGCAGTTCTTC.

This clonotype has a handful of counts. The J gene is TRBJ2-1, the V gene TRBV2; 8 bases line up with TRBD1. Per the germline V gene, CDR1 is SNHLY and CDR2 is FYNNEI. The length of the CDR3 is 13 residues. Unmatched junction bases numbered 6, after V lost 7 bases and J lost 7 bases. CDR3 protein: CASTGDRRNEQFF. Written as DNA, the CDR3 is TGTGCCAGCACCGGGGACAGGAGGAATGAGCAGTTCTTC.

This chain links TRBV11-2 with TRBJ2-1, with TRBD1 identical over 7 bases. Trimming cost V 5 bases and J 9 bases; bases outside gene matches: 10. CDR3 length equals 14 residues. Germline assignment: CDR1 SGHAT and CDR2 FQNNGV. CDR3 sequence: CASSILQGRSEQFF. The CDR3 DNA sequence: TGTGCCAGCAGCATCTTACAGGGGCGGAGTGAGCAGTTCTTC.

The chain links TRBV10-3 to TRBJ2-5, with D unresolved. Deletions cut 10 bases from V and 5 bases from J, with 23 bases between. Germline V gene sequence: CDR1 ENHRY, CDR2 SYGVKD. This CDR3 is 15 amino acids long. The CDR3 here is CATLPTGSLGETQYF. The CDR3 DNA follows: TGTGCCACCCTACCGACTGGCTCCCTGGGGGAGACCCAGTACTTC.

This chain links TRBV12-3 or TRBV12-4 with TRBJ2-7; no reliable D call. V was shortened by 1 base and J by 6 bases, with 10 bases between the two germline ends. CDR3 length: 13 residues. CDR3 nucleotide sequence: TGTGCCAGCAGTTTAGGGAGAAGGGTCGAGCAGTACTTC. Protein sequence: CASSLGRRVEQYF.